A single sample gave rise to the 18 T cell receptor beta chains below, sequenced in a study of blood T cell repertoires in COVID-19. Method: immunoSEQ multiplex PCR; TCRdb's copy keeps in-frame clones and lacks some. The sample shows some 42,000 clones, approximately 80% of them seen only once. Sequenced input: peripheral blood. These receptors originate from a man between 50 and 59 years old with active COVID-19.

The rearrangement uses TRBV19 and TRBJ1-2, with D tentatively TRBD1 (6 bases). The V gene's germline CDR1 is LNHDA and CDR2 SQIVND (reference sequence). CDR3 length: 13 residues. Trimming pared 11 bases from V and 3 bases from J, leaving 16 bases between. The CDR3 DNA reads TGTGCCGGCAGGAAACAGGGTGACTATGGCTACACCTTC. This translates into CAGRKQGDYGYTF. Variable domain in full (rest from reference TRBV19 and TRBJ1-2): DGGITQSPKYLFRKEGQNVTLSCEQNLNHDAMYWYRQDPGQGLRLIYYSQIVNDFQKGDIAEGYSVSREKKESFPLTVTSAQKNPTAFYLCAGRKQGDYGYTFGSGTRLTVV.

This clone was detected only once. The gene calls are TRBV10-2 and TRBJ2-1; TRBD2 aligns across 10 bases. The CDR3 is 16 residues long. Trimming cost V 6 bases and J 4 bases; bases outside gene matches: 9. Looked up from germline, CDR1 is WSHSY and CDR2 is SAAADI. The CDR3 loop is CASSQPGLAYYNEQFF. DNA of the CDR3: TGCGCCAGCAGCCAACCGGGACTAGCGTATTACAATGAGCAGTTCTTC.

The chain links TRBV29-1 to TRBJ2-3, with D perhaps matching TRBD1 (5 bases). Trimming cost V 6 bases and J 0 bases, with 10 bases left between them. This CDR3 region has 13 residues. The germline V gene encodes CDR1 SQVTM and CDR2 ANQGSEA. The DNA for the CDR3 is TGCAGCGTACGACAGCTAAGCACAGATACGCAGTATTTT. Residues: CSVRQLSTDTQYF.

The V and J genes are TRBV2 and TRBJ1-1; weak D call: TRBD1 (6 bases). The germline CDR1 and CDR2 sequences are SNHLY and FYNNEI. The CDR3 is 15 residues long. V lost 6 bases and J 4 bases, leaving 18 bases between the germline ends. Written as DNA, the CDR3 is TGTGCCAGCAGACTGGGGGCGTCTATCGTCACTGAAGCTTTCTTT. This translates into CASRLGASIVTEAFF.

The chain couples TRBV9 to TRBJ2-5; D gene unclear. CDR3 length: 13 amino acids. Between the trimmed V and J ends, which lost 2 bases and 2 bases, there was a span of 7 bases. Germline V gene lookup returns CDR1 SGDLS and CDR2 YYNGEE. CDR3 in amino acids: CASSVGRQETQYF. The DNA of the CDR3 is TGTGCCAGCAGCGTTGGCAGGCAAGAGACCCAGTACTTC.

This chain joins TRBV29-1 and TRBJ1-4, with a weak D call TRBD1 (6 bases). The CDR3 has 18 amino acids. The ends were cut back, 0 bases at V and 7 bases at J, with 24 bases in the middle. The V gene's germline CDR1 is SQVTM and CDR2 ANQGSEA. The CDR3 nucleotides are TGCAGCGTTGAAGATCCCGTACAGGGAGCGTCGGCGGGTGAAAAACTGTTTTTT. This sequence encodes CSVEDPVQGASAGEKLFF.

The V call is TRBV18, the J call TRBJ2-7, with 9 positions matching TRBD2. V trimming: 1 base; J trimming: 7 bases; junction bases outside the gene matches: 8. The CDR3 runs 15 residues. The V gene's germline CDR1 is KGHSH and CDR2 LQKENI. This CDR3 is CASSPLSGSPQEQYF. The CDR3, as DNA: TGTGCCAGCTCACCACTTAGCGGGAGCCCTCAGGAGCAGTACTTC.

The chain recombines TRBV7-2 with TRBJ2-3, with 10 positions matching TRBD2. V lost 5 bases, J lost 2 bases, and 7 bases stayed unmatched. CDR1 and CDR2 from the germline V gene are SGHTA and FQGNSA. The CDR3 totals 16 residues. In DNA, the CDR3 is TGTGCCAGCAGCATCAAGCTAGCGGGAGCCACAGATACGCAGTATTTT. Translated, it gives CASSIKLAGATDTQYF.

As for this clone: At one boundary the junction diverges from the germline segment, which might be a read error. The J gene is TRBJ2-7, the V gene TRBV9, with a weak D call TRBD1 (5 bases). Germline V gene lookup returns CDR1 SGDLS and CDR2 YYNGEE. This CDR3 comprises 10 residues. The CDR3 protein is CASSVGQIGF. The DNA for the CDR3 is TGTGCCAGCAGCGTAGGACAGATCGGGTTC. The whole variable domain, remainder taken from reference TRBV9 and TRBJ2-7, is DSGVTQTPKHLITATGQRVTLRCSPRSGDLSVYWYQQSLDQGLQFLIQYYNGEERAKGNILERFSAQQFPDLHSELNLSSLELGDSALYFCASSVGQIGFGPGTRLTVT.

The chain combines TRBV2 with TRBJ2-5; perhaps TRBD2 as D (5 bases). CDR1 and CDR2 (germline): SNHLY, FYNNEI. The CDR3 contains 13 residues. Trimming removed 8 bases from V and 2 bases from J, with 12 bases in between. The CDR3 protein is CASVGRAQETQYF. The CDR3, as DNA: TGTGCCAGCGTAGGGCGGGCTCAAGAGACCCAGTACTTC.

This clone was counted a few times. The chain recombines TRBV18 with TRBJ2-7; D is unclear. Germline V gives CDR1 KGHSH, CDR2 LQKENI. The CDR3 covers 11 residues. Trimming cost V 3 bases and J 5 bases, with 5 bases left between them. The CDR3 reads CASSPSHEQYF. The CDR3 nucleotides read TGTGCCAGCTCACCCTCTCACGAGCAGTACTTC. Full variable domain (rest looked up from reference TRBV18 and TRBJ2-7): NAGVMQNPRHLVRRRGQEARLRCSPMKGHSHVYWYRQLPEEGLKFMVYLQKENIIDESGMPKERFSAEFPKEGPSILRIQQVVRGDSAAYFCASSPSHEQYFGPGTRLTVT.

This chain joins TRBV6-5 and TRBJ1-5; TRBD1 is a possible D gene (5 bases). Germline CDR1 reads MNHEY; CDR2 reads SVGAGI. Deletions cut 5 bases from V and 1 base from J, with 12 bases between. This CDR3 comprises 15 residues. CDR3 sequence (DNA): TGTGCCAGCAGTCCCGTGGGGGGGAGCAATCAGCCCCAGCATTTT. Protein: CASSPVGGSNQPQHF.

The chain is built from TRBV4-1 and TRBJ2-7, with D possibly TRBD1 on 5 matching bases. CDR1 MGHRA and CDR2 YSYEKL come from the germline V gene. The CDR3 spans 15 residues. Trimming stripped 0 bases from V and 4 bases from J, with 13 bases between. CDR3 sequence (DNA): TGCGCCAGCAGCCAAGATAGGGGCAGAATATACGAGCAGTACTTC. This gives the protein CASSQDRGRIYEQYF.

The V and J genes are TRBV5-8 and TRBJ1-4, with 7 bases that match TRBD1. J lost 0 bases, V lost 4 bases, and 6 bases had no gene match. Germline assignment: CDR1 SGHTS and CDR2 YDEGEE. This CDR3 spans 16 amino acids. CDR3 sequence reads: CASSPGQLATNEKLFF. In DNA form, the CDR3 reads TGTGCCAGCAGCCCGGGACAGCTCGCAACTAATGAAAAACTGTTTTTT.

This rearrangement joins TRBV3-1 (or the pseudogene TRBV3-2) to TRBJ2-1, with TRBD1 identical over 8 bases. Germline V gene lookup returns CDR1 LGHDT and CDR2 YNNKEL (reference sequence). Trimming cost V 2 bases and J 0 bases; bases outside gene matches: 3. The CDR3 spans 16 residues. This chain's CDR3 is CASSQPGQASYNEQFF. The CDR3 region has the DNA TGTGCCAGCAGCCAACCGGGACAGGCCTCCTACAATGAGCAGTTCTTC.

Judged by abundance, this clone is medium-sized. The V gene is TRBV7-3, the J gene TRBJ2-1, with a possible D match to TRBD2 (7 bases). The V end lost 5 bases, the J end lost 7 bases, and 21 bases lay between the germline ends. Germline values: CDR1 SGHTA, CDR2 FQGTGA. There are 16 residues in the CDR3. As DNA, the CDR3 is TGTGCCAGCAGCCGTGACGGGGGGCTAGTCGCGAATGAGCAGTTCTTC. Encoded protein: CASSRDGGLVANEQFF.

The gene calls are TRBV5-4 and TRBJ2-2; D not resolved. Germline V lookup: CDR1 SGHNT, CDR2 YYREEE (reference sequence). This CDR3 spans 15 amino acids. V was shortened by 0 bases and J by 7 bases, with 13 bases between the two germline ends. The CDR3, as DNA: TGTGCCAGCAGCTTGGTGTGGCTAGTGATCGGGGAGCTGTTTTTT. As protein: CASSLVWLVIGELFF.

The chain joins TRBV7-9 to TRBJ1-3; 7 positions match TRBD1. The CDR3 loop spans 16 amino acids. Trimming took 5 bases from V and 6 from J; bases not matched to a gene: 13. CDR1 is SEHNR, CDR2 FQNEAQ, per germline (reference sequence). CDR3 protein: CASSRRDSYILNTIYF. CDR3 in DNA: TGTGCCAGCAGCCGCCGGGACAGCTATATTTTAAACACCATATATTTT.